The sequence of this T cell receptor beta chain was determined in a study of T cell responses to AZD1222 COVID-19 vaccine. As for the study in general: Second-dose timings of about 4 or about 12 weeks were pooled. Study findings and constraints: The breadth and depth of Spike-specific TCRs increased once two AZD1222 doses had been given. Repertoires were collected only later (after the peak T cell response had occurred). Mostly white British, mostly female donors; authors suggested clonal diversity may be underestimated.

This CDR3 contains 14 residues. Germline CDR1 SGHAT, CDR2 FQDESV (reference sequence). The germline V and J ends were trimmed by 1 base and 1 base, with 5 bases remaining between them. Details on this clone: Its target is unknown.

Sequencing used immunoSEQ multiplex PCR; TCRdb keeps in-frame clones, though not all of them. The sample contains roughly 140,000 clones, about nine tenths of which appear only once. V is TRBV11-1 and J is TRBJ1-3; D call uncertain. Material: peripheral blood, obtained on day 0 of AZD1222 vaccination. The receptor was isolated from an adult in good health. CDR3 nucleotide sequence: TGTGCCAGCAGCTTAGGGTCATCTGGAAACACCATATATTTT. Its translation: CASSLGSSGNTIYF.